These T cell receptor beta chains were read from a single sample in a study of beta chain features in type 1 diabetes. Sequencing was performed with immunoSEQ multiplex PCR; in TCRdb, only in-frame clones are kept and a portion is missing. The sample carries about 240,000 clones, about 30% recorded once. Sequencing was carried out using central memory CD4+ T cells from blood. Source of these receptors: a man younger than 45 in good health. Both conserved end residues are part of each CDR3. D genes are given only for firm matches. Size tells how often a clone was seen (once, few, many) or the class of an expanded clone, and some rows leave it out.

j_gene | abundance | d_gene | v_gene | CDR3nt | CDR3aa
TRBJ2-5 | . | . | TRBV5-1 | TGCGCCAGCAATCTCTTGGGGGCTCGGGAGACCCAGTACTTC | CASNLLGARETQYF
TRBJ2-1 | . | TRBD2 | TRBV5-1 | TGCGCCAGCAGCGCAAGTAGCGGGGGGCGAAATGAGCAGTTCTTC | CASSASSGGRNEQFF
TRBJ2-1 | few | . | TRBV9 | TGTGCCAGCAGCGTAAGCTCCCGGACGGACAATGAGCAGTTCTTC | CASSVSSRTDNEQFF
TRBJ1-1 | many | . | TRBV4-3 | TGCGCCAGCAGCCAAGATATAAACACTGAAGCTTTCTTT | CASSQDINTEAFF
TRBJ2-7 | . | TRBD1 | TRBV29-1 | TGCAGCGGGTTAGGGGGACAGGGGGCCGACGAGCAGTACTTC | CSGLGGQGADEQYF
TRBJ2-1 | few | . | TRBV19 | TGTGCCAGTAGTATAGGGGCGGGCCAGCTTTACAATGAGCAGTTCTTC | CASSIGAGQLYNEQFF
TRBJ1-1 | . | TRBD1 | TRBV30 | TGTGCCTGGAGTCCGCCCTCTTACAGGGGGCGAGCTTTCTTT | CAWSPPSYRGRAFF
TRBJ1-2 | few | . | TRBV7-2 | TGTGCCAGCAGCTTTGTAGGGTTGGATGGCTACACCTTC | CASSFVGLDGYTF
TRBJ2-1 | . | . | TRBV7-8 | TGTGCCAGCAGCTACCCTACGGGGAGGCGGCAGTTCTTC | CASSYPTGRRQFF
TRBJ2-7 | few | . | TRBV6-5 | TGTGCCAGCATTTCGGACTCTTACGAGCAGTACTTC | CASISDSYEQYF
TRBJ2-1 | . | . | TRBV6-1 | TGTGCCAGCATTGAAAGCCCGCTCAATGAGCAGTTCTTC | CASIESPLNEQFF
TRBJ2-3 | . | TRBD2 | TRBV5-1 | TGCGCCAGCAGGCTGGTAGGAGGGAGGGCCACAGATACGCAGTATTTT | CASRLVGGRATDTQYF
TRBJ2-3 | few | . | TRBV7-9 | TGTGCCAGCAGCTTAGCGGGGACCACAGATACGCAGTATTTT | CASSLAGTTDTQYF
TRBJ2-3 | . | . | TRBV7-9 | TGTGCCAGCAGCCGTATTAGGCGAGGCTTTACTAGCACAGATACGCAGTATTTT | CASSRIRRGFTSTDTQYF
TRBJ2-1 | few | . | TRBV18 | TGTGCCAGCTCACCGGCTCGGGACAATGAGCAGTTCTTC | CASSPARDNEQFF
TRBJ2-1 | few | TRBD2 | TRBV11-1 | TGTGCCAGCAGCGACCGACTAGCGGGGTACAATGAGCAGTTCTTC | CASSDRLAGYNEQFF
TRBJ2-2 | once | TRBD2 | TRBV28 | TGTGCCAGCAGTCCGACTAGCCAGAACACCGGGGAGCTGTTTTTT | CASSPTSQNTGELFF
TRBJ1-5 | few | . | TRBV5-1 | TGCGCCAGCAGCTCGACCCCCAATCAGCCCCAGCATTTT | CASSSTPNQPQHF
TRBJ2-1 | few | TRBD2 | TRBV7-2 | TGTGCCAGCAGCCCCGCCCCGAGCGGGGGTTACAATGAGCAGTTCTTC | CASSPAPSGGYNEQFF
TRBJ2-7 | . | . | TRBV7-9 | TGTGCCAGCAGACGCCAGCCAGGGACTTTGGACGGGGAGCAGTACTTC | CASRRQPGTLDGEQYF
TRBJ1-5 | . | . | TRBV30 | TGTGCCTGGAGTGCCCACCAGGGGTACCAGCCCCAGCATTTT | CAWSAHQGYQPQHF
TRBJ2-2 | . | . | TRBV18 | TGTGCCAGCTCACCTGGGACAACGAACACCGGGGAGCTGTTTTTT | CASSPGTTNTGELFF
TRBJ2-7 | . | . | TRBV29-1 | TGCAGCGCAAGAGCGCAAGGGGGTATGGAGCAGTACTTC | CSARAQGGMEQYF
TRBJ1-4 | . | . | TRBV7-2 | TGTGCCAGCAGCTCTGGAATTGTGGAAAAACTGTTTTTT | CASSSGIVEKLFF
TRBJ2-1 | few | . | TRBV30 | TGTGCCTGGAGAACCGGGGTTTCCTACAATGAGCAGTTCTTC | CAWRTGVSYNEQFF
TRBJ1-3 | . | . | TRBV30 | TGTGCCTGGAACCCAGGCAGAGGGGGAAACACCATATATTTT | CAWNPGRGGNTIYF
TRBJ2-3 | . | . | TRBV2 | TGTGCCAGCAGTCCGTGGACTTCCACAGATACGCAGTATTTT | CASSPWTSTDTQYF
TRBJ1-2 | . | . | TRBV2 | TGTGCCAGCAGTGAAGCGCGGTCTCTGGGCCACTATGGCTACACCTTC | CASSEARSLGHYGYTF
TRBJ1-1 | . | TRBD1 | TRBV18 | TGTGCCAGCTCATCAGGACAGGCCGAGGGCACTGAAGCTTTCTTT | CASSSGQAEGTEAFF
TRBJ2-5 | . | TRBD1 | TRBV5-1 | TGCGCCAGCAGCCTCTGGACAGGCCGGGAGACCCAGTACTTC | CASSLWTGRETQYF
TRBJ2-1 | few | TRBD2 | TRBV7-2 | TGTGCCAGCAGCTCCTCCGGGACTAACTACAATGAGCAGTTCTTC | CASSSSGTNYNEQFF
TRBJ1-1 | . | . | TRBV19 | TGTGCCAGTAGTGGGAGGGTCGACACTGAAGCTTTCTTT | CASSGRVDTEAFF
TRBJ2-7 | . | TRBD1 | TRBV7-2 | TGTGCCAGCAACCCGGACAGGGGCTACGAGCAGTACTTC | CASNPDRGYEQYF
TRBJ2-5 | . | . | TRBV7-9 | TGTGCGAGCAGCTTAGCGAGCGGGCTACAAGAGACCCAGTACTTC | CASSLASGLQETQYF
TRBJ1-6 | few | . | TRBV27 | TGTGCCAGCAGTTTGAGTAGGTTTGGTTCACCCCTCCACTTT | CASSLSRFGSPLHF
TRBJ2-6 | few | . | TRBV5-1 | TGCGCCAGCAGCTTGGAGGATTATGGGGCCAACGTCCTGACTTTC | CASSLEDYGANVLTF
TRBJ1-3 | . | TRBD1 | TRBV23-1 | TGCGCCAGCAGTCAATCGATTGCTACAGGGGGCTCTGGAAACACCATATATTTT | CASSQSIATGGSGNTIYF
TRBJ2-1 | . | . | TRBV30 | TGTGCCTGGAGCACCCCCGGGACTGAGCACAATGAGCAGTTCTTC | CAWSTPGTEHNEQFF
TRBJ2-7 | few | . | TRBV4-3 | TGCGCCAGCAGCCAAGATAATCGAAGGCAGGTTACCTACGAGCAGTACTTC | CASSQDNRRQVTYEQYF
TRBJ2-1 | . | . | TRBV19 | TGTGCCAGCACACGAAGGGGGGGTTCCTACAATGAGCAGTTCTTC | CASTRRGGSYNEQFF
TRBJ1-1 | . | . | TRBV27 | TGTGCCAGCAGTTTAAGGGATGGGAACACTGAAGCTTTCTTT | CASSLRDGNTEAFF
TRBJ1-1 | few | . | TRBV29-1 | TGCAGCGTTCAAGCCATGGGTACTGAAGCTTTCTTT | CSVQAMGTEAFF